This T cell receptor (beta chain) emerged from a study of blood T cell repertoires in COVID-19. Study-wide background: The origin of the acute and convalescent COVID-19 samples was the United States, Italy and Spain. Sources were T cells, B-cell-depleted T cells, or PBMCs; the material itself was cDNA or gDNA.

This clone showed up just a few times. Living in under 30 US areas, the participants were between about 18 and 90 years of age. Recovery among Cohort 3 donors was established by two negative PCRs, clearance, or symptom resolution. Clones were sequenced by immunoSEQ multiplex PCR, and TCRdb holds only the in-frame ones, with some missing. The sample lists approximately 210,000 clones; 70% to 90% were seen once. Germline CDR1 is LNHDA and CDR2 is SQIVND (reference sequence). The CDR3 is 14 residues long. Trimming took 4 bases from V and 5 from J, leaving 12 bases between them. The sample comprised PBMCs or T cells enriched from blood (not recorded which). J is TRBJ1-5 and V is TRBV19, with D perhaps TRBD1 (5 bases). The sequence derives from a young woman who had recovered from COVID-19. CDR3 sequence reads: CASSTATEYQPQHF. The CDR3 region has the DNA TGTGCCAGTAGTACCGCGACAGAATATCAGCCCCAGCATTTT.